This T cell receptor beta chain was sequenced during a study of blood T cell repertoires in COVID-19. Study-wide background: COVID-19 samples from acute and convalescent phases originated in the United States, Italy and Spain.

Using immunoSEQ multiplex PCR, the repertoire was profiled, and TCRdb retains in-frame clones only, with some absent. The sample has around 230,000 clones, 80% to 90% seen once. CDR1 and CDR2 from the germline V gene are LGHNA and YSLEER. Trimming took 0 bases from V and 2 from J, leaving 14 bases between them. This CDR3 region has 17 residues. The chain recombines TRBV4-3 with TRBJ1-3; TRBD1 might be the D (6 bases). The sequence was obtained from a woman aged 40 to 50 with active or convalescent COVID-19. The material sequenced was peripheral blood. The CDR3 region is CASSQETGLVAGNTIYF. CDR3 nucleotide sequence: TGCGCCAGCAGCCAAGAAACAGGGCTGGTTGCTGGAAACACCATATATTTT.